This T cell receptor beta chain is from a study of blood T cell repertoires in COVID-19. Study-wide background: Material from acute and convalescent COVID-19 was sourced from the United States, Italy and Spain.

V dropped 6 bases and J dropped 6 bases, with 14 bases sitting between them. The V gene's germline CDR1 is MNHEY and CDR2 SVGAGI. The CDR3 consists of 13 residues. In the original analysis: Reference gene primer amplification gave nucleated cell count estimates. Sequenced by immunoSEQ multiplex PCR; TCRdb stores in-frame clones only, minus some. D and trimming were read from the DNA, whereas the V and J calls and clone size are those reported in that table. Of about 340,000 clones in the sample, under 95% were seen once. The chain has TRBV6-5 and TRBJ1-2, with D possibly TRBD1 on 6 matching bases. The origin of this receptor is a woman between 25 and 40 years old who had recovered from COVID-19. Sequenced material: PBMCs or T cells enriched from blood (not recorded which). The CDR3 coding sequence is TGTGCCAGCAGACAGGGTCTTCGTAATGGCTACACCTTC. Residues: CASRQGLRNGYTF.